The 5 T cell receptor beta chains reported below all come from one sample, sequenced in a study of blood T cell repertoires in COVID-19 (dated by TCRdb to the early 2020s). Receptor amplification or capture employed the immunoSEQ multiplex PCR assay. In TCRdb, the immuneACCESS table is reduced to in-frame sequences with V and J assigned. These tables do not hold every clone; where another copy was compared, an unresolved V gene accounts for under half, and the others remain unexplained. Present in this sample are 150,000 to 200,000 clones, around 75% of which were seen just once. The ten largest make up nearly 6% of the sample. Sequencing used peripheral blood. Every receptor here comes from a woman between 40 and 50 years old with COVID-19, enrolled during active disease.

The CDR3 nucleotides are TGTGCCAGCAGCTTAGGACTGTATGGCTACACCTTC. This gives the protein CASSLGLYGYTF. The chain joins TRBV7-2 to TRBJ1-2, with no clear D. Deletions cut 1 base from V and 5 bases from J, with 5 bases between. The germline V gene has CDR1 SGHTA and CDR2 FQGNSA. The CDR3 has 12 amino acids.

The rearrangement links TRBV7-8 to TRBJ2-7; D might be TRBD1 (6 bases). The CDR3 runs 14 residues. The germline V and J ends were trimmed by 2 bases and 2 bases, with 10 bases remaining between them. The germline gives CDR1 SGHVS, CDR2 FQNEAQ. This chain's CDR3 is CASSLRGSAYEQYF. The CDR3 nucleotides read TGTGCCAGCAGCTTAAGGGGGTCAGCCTACGAGCAGTACTTC.

The chain carries TRBV29-1 and TRBJ2-7, with TRBD1 matching over 7 bases. Trimming took 5 bases from V and 1 from J; bases not matched to a gene: 8. CDR3 length: 14 residues. CDR1 is SQVTM, CDR2 ANQGSEA, per germline. The DNA for the CDR3 is TGCAGCGTTTTGTTAGGGGACAGATCCTACGAGCAGTACTTC. Translated, it gives CSVLLGDRSYEQYF.

The rearrangement uses TRBV5-6 and TRBJ2-1; D gene ambiguous. CDR1 is SGHDT, CDR2 YYEEEE, per germline. The ends were cut back, 4 bases at V and 7 bases at J, with 18 bases in the middle. The CDR3 has 15 amino acids. CDR3 in amino acids: CASSNHRYGANEQFF. The CDR3 region has the DNA TGTGCCAGCAGCAACCACCGGTACGGAGCGAATGAGCAGTTCTTC.

The V and J genes are TRBV29-1 and TRBJ1-2, with no clear D. The CDR3 covers 13 residues. V dropped 2 bases and J dropped 3 bases, with 10 bases sitting between them. Germline CDR1 reads SQVTM; CDR2 reads ANQGSEA. The CDR3 loop is CSVEKGGYYGYTF. The CDR3 DNA sequence: TGCAGCGTTGAAAAAGGAGGCTACTATGGCTACACCTTC.